This T cell receptor beta chain was retrieved from a study of cytomegalovirus exposure and HLA in healthy donors. In the PCR, 60 Vbeta and 13 Jbeta primers were used. Profiling relied on immunoSEQ multiplex PCR, and the TCRdb table lists in-frame clones only, not all of them. This sample has 90,000 to 120,000 clones, with about 79% found just once. Points from the study as a whole: The authors later found HLA-associated TCR beta chains more clonally expanded than equally common others. A later analysis revealed that TCR association rates differed between HLA loci, peaking at DRB1 and bottoming out at HLA-C. Segments of the TCR beta V type were, in most cases, productive about 87% or about 30% of the time in an earlier analysis.

This clone was observed once. Antigen unknown. From germline, CDR1 is SGHRS and CDR2 YFSETQ. The J segment lost 10 bases and the V segment lost 0 bases, leaving 7 bases of the junction unmatched. The CDR3 spans 15 residues. The clonotype was recovered from a man in his forties or fifties in good health and CMV-seropositive. This chain joins TRBV5-1 and TRBJ2-1; 10 bases are a match to TRBD2. The material sequenced was PBMCs. The DNA for the CDR3 is TGCGCCAGCAGCTTGGCGGAGCTAGCGGGAGTAGAGCAGTTCTTC. It specifies CASSLAELAGVEQFF.